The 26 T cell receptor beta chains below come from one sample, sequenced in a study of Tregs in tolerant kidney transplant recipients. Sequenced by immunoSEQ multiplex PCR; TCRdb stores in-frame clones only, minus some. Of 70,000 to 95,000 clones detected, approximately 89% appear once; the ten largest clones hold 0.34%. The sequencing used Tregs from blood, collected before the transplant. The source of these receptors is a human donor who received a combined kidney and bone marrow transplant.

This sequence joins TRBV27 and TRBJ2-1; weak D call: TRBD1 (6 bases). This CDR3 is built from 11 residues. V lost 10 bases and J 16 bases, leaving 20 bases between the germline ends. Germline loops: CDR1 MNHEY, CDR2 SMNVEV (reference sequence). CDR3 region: CATSNREETFF. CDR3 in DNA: TGTGCCACCTCGAACAGGGAAGAAACCTTCTTC.

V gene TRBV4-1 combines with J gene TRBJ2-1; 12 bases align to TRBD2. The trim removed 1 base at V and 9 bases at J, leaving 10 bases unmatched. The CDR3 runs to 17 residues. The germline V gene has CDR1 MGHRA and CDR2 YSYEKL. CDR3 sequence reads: CASSQVTRLAGVVEQFF. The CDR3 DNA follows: TGCGCCAGCAGCCAAGTTACGCGACTAGCGGGAGTGGTTGAGCAGTTCTTC.

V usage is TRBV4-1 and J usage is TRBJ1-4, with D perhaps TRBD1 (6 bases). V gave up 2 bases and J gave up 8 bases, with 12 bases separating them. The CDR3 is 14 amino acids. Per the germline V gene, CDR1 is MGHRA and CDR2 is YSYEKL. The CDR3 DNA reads TGCGCCAGCAGCCAACTACAGGGTGAAGAAAAACTGTTTTTT. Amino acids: CASSQLQGEEKLFF.

The CDR3 spells CASSRAFGQGADTQYF. In DNA, the CDR3 is TGTGCCAGCAGCCGGGCCTTCGGACAGGGTGCAGATACGCAGTATTTT. The gene calls are TRBV11-2 and TRBJ2-3, with 8 bases lining up with TRBD1. The ends lost 5 bases at V and 4 bases at J; junction bases unmatched: 11. This CDR3 contains 16 residues. Germline CDR1 SGHAT, CDR2 FQNNGV. Full variable domain (rest looked up from reference TRBV11-2 and TRBJ2-3): EAGVAQSPRYKIIEKRQSVAFWCNPISGHATLYWYQQILGQGPKLLIQFQNNGVVDDSQLPKDRFSAERLKGVDSTLKIQPAKLEDSAVYLCASSRAFGQGADTQYFGPGTRLTVL.

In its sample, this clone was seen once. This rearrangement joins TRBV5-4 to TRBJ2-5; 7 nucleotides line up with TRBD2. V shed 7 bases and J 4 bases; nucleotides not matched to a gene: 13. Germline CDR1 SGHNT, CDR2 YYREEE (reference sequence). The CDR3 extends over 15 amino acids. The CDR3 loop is CASGWKAAGRETQYF. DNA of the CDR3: TGTGCCAGCGGATGGAAGGCAGCGGGGCGAGAGACCCAGTACTTC.

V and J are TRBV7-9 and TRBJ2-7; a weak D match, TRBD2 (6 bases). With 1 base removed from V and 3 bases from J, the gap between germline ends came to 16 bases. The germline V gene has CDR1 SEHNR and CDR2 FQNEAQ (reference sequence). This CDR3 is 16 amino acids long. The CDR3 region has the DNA TGTGCCAGCAGCTTAGATTTGTGGGGAGGAGGCTACGAGCAGTACTTC. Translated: CASSLDLWGGGYEQYF.

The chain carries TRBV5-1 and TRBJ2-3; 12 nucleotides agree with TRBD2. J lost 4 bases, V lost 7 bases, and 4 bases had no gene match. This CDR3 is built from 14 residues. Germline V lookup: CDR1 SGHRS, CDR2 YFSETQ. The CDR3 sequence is CASGTSGRSDTQYF. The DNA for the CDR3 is TGCGCCAGCGGAACTAGCGGGAGGTCAGATACGCAGTATTTT.

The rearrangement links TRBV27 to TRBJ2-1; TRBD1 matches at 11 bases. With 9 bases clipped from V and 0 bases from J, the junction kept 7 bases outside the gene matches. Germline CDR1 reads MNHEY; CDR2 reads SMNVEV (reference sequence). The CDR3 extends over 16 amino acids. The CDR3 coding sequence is TGTGCCAGTACGGGACAGGGGGTTAGCTCCTACAATGAGCAGTTCTTC. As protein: CASTGQGVSSYNEQFF.

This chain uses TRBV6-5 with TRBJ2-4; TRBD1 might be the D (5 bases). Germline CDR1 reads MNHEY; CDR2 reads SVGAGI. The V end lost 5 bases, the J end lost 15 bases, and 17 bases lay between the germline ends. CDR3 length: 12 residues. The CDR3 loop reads CASSPRAGRAYF. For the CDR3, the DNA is TGTGCCAGCAGTCCCAGGGCAGGCCGGGCGTACTTC.

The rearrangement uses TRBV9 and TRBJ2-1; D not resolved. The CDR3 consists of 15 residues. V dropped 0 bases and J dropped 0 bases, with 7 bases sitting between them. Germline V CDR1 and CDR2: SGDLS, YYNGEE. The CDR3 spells CASSVVADSYNEQFF. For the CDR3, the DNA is TGTGCCAGCAGCGTAGTCGCGGACTCCTACAATGAGCAGTTCTTC.

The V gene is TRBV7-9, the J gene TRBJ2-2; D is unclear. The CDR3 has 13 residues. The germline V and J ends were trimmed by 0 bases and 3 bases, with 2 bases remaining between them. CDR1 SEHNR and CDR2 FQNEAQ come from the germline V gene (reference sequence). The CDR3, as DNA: TGTGCCAGCAGCTTAGCTGACACCGGGGAGCTGTTTTTT. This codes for CASSLADTGELFF.

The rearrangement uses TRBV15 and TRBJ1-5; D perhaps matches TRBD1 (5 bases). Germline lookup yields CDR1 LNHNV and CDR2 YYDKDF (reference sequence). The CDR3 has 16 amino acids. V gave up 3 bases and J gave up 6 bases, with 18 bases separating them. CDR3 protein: CATSSSREGMRQPQHF. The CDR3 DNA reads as TGTGCCACCAGCAGTAGCAGGGAGGGAATGCGTCAGCCCCAGCATTTT.

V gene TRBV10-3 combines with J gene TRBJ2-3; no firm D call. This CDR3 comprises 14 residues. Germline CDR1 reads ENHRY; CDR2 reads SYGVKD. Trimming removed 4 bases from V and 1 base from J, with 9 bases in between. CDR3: CAISGAPRTDTQYF. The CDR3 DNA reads TGTGCCATCAGTGGGGCCCCCCGCACAGATACGCAGTATTTT.

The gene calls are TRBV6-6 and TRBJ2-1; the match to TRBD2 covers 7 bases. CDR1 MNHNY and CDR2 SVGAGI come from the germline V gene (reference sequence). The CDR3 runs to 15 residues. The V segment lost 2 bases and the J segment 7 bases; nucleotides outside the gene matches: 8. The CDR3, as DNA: TGTGCCAGCAGTTACGGAGCGGGGCCTTGGAATGAGCAGTTCTTC. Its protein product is CASSYGAGPWNEQFF.

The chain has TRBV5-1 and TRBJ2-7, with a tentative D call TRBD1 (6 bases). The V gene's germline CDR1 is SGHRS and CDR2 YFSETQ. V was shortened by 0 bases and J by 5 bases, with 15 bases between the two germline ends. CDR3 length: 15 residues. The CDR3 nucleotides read TGCGCCAGCAGCTTGGTACAGGGTCTGGGGAACGAGCAGTACTTC. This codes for CASSLVQGLGNEQYF. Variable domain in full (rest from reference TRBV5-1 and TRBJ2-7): KAGVTQTPRYLIKTRGQQVTLSCSPISGHRSVSWYQQTPGQGLQFLFEYFSETQRNKGNFPGRFSGRQFSNSRSEMNVSTLELGDSALYLCASSLVQGLGNEQYFGPGTRLTVT.

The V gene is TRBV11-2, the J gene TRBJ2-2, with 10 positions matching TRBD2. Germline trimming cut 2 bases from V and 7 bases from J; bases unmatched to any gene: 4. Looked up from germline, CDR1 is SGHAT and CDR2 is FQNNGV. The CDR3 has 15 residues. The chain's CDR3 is CASSLLAGAIGELFF. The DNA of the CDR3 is TGTGCCAGCAGCTTACTAGCGGGAGCGATCGGGGAGCTGTTTTTT. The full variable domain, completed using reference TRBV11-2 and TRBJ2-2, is EAGVAQSPRYKIIEKRQSVAFWCNPISGHATLYWYQQILGQGPKLLIQFQNNGVVDDSQLPKDRFSAERLKGVDSTLKIQPAKLEDSAVYLCASSLLAGAIGELFFGEGSRLTVL.

CDR3 protein: CASSLTGTLQETQYF. The CDR3, as DNA: TGTGCCAGCAGCTTAACCGGGACCCTCCAAGAGACCCAGTACTTC. V usage is TRBV7-2 and J usage is TRBJ2-5; D possibly matches TRBD1 or TRBD2 (5 bases each). The CDR3 totals 15 residues. V was pared by 2 bases and J by 1 base, with 11 bases between. Germline V gives CDR1 SGHTA, CDR2 FQGNSA.

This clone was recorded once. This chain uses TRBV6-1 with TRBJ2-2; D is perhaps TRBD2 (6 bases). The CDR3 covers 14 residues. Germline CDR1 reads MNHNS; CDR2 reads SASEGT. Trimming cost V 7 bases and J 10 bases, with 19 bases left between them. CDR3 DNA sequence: TGTGCCAGCACTTCCGGGACTGCGTCTCCGGAGCTGTTTTTT. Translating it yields CASTSGTASPELFF.

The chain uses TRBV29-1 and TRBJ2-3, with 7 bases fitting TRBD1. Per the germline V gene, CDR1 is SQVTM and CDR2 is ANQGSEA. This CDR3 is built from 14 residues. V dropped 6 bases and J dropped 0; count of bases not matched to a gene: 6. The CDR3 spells CSVTTGSSTDTQYF. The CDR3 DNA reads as TGCAGCGTCACGACAGGGTCTAGCACAGATACGCAGTATTTT.

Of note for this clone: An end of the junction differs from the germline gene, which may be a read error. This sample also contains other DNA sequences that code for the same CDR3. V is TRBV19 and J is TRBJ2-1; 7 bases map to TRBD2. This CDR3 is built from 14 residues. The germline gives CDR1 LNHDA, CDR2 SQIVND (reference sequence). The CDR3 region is CATRAGLSYNEQFF. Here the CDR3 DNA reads TGTGCCACGCGGGCGGGACTATCCTACAATGAACAGTTCTTC. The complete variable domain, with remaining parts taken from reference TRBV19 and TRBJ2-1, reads DGGITQSPKYLFRKEGQNVTLSCEQNLNHDAMYWYRQDPGQGLRLIYYSQIVNDFQKGDIAEGYSVSREKKESFPLTVTSAQKNPTAFYLCATRAGLSYNEQFFGPGTRLTVL.

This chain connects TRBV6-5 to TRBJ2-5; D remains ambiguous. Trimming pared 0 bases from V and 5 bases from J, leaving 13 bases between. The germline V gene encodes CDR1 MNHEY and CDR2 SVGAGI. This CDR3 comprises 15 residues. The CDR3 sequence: CASSYSAGVGETQYF. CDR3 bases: TGTGCCAGCAGTTACTCGGCTGGGGTCGGGGAGACCCAGTACTTC.

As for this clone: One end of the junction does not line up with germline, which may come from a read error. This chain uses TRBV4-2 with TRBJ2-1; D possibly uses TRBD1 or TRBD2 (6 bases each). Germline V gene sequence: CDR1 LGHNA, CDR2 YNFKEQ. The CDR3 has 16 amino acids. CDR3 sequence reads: CAGSQGGLDSYNEQFF. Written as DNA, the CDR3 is TGTGCCGGCAGCCAAGGGGGGCTCGACTCCTACAATGAGCAGTTCTTC.

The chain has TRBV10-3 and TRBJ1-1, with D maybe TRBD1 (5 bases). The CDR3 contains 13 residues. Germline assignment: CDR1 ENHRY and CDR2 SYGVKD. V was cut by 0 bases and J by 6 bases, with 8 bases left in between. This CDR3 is CAISESRDAEAFF. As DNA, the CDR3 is TGTGCCATCAGTGAGTCAAGGGACGCTGAAGCTTTCTTT.

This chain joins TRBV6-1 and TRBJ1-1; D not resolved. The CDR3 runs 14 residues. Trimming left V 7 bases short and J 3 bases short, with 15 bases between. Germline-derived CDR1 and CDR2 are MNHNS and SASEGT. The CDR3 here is CASMVEGGHTEAFF. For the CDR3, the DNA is TGTGCCAGCATGGTAGAGGGCGGGCACACTGAAGCTTTCTTT.

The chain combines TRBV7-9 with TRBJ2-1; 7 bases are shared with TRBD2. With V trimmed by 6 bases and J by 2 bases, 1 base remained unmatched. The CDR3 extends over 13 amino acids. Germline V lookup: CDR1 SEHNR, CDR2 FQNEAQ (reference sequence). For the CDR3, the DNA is TGTGCCAGCAGGGCGGGAGCCTACAATGAGCAGTTCTTC. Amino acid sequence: CASRAGAYNEQFF.

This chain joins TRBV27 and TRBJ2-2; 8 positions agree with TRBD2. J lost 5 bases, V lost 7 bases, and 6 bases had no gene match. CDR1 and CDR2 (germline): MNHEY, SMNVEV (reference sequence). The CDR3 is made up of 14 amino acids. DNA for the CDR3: TGTGCCAGCACTACGACTAGCGTGACCGGGGAGCTGTTTTTT. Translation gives CASTTTSVTGELFF.